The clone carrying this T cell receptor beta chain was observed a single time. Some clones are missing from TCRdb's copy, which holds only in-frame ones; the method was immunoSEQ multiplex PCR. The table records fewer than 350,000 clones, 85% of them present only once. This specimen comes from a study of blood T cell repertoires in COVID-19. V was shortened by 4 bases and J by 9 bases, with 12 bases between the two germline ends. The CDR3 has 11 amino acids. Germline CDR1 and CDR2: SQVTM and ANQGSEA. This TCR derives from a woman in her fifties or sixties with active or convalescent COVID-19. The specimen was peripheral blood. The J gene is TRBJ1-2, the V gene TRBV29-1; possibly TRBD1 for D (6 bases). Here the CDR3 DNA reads TGCAGCGTTGCTCCAGGGGCGAGCTACACCTTC. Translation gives CSVAPGASYTF.